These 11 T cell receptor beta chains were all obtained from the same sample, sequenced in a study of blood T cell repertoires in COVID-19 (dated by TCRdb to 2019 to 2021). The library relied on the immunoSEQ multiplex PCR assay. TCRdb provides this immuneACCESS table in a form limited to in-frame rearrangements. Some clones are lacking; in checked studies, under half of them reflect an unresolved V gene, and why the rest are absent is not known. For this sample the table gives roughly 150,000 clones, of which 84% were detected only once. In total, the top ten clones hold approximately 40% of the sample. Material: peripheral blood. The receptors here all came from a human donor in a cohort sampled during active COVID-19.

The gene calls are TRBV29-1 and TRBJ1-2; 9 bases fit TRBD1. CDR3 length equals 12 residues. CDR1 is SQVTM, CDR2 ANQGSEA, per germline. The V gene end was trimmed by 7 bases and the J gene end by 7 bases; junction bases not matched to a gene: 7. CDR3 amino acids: CSAGDRAGGYTF. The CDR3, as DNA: TGCAGCGCTGGGGACAGGGCAGGTGGCTACACCTTC.

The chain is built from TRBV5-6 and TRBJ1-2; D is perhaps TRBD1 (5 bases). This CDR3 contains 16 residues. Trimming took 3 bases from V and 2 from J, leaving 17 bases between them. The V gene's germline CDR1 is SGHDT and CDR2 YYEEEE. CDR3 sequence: CASSWRGGTTNYGYTF. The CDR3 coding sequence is TGTGCCAGCAGCTGGCGGGGGGGGACCACCAACTATGGCTACACCTTC.

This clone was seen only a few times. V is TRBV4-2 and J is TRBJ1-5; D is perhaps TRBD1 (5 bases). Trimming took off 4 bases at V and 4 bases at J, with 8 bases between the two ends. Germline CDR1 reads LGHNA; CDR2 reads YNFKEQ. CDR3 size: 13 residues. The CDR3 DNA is TGTGCCAGCAGCCGCGCAGGGAATCAGCCCCAGCATTTT. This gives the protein CASSRAGNQPQHF.

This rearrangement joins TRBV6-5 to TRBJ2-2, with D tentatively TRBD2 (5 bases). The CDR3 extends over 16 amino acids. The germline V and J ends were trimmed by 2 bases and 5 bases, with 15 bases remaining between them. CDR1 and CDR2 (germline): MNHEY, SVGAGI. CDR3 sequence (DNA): TGTGCCAGCAGTTACGTGGGCGGGCGAGGGACCGGGGAGCTGTTTTTT. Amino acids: CASSYVGGRGTGELFF.

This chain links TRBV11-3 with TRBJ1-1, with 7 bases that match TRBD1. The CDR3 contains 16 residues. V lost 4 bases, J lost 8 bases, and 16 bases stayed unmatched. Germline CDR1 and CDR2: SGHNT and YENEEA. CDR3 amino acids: CASSSRGQNQGGEAFF. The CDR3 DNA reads TGTGCCAGCAGCTCCCGGGGACAGAACCAGGGGGGAGAAGCTTTCTTT. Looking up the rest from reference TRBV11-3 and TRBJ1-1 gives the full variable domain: EAGVVQSPRYKIIEKKQPVAFWCNPISGHNTLYWYLQNLGQGPELLIRYENEEAVDDSQLPKDRFSAERLKGVDSTLKIQPAELGDSAVYLCASSSRGQNQGGEAFFGQGTRLTVV.

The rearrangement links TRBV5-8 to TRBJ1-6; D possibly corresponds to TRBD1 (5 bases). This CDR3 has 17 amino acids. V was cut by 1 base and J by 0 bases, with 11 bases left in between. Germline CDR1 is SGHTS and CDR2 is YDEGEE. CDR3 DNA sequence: TGTGCCAGCAGCTTGAATCGACAGCCCTCCTATAATTCACCCCTCCACTTT. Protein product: CASSLNRQPSYNSPLHF.

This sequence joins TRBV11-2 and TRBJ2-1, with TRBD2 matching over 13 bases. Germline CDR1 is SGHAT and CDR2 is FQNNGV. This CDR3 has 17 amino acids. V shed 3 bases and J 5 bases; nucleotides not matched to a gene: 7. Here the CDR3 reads CASSFLSLAGGNNEQFF. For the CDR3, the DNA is TGTGCCAGCAGCTTCCTTTCACTAGCGGGGGGGAACAATGAGCAGTTCTTC.

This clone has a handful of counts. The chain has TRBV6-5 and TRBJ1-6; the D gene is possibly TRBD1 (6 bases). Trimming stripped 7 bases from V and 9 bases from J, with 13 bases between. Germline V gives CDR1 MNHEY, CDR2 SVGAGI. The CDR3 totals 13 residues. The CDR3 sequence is CASIRRGSSPLHF. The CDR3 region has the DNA TGTGCCAGCATTCGCAGGGGCAGTTCACCCCTCCACTTT.

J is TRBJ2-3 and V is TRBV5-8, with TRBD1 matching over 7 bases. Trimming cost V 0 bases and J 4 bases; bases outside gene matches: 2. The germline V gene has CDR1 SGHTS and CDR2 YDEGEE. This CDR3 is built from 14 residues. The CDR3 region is CASSLDRGADTQYF. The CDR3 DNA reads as TGTGCCAGCAGCTTGGACAGGGGAGCAGATACGCAGTATTTT.

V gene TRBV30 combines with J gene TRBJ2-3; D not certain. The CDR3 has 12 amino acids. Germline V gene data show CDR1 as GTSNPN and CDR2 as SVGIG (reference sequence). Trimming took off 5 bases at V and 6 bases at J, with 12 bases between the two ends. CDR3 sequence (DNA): TGTGCCTGGGCCGGTCCCGAGGATACGCAGTATTTT. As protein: CAWAGPEDTQYF.

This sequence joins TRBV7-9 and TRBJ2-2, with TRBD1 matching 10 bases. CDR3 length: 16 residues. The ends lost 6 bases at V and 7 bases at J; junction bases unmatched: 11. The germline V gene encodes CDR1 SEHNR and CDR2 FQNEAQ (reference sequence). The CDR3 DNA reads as TGTGCCAGCAGTAGCTACGAGACAGGGGGCGGCGGGGAGCTGTTTTTT. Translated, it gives CASSSYETGGGGELFF.